This T cell receptor (beta chain) is from a study of Graves' ophthalmopathy and Graves' hyperthyroidism listed by TCRdb under 2018. Notes on the research overall: Peripheral blood was collected at initial diagnosis, prior to any treatment. The study used signatures of the TCR beta repertoire to tell Graves' ophthalmopathy apart from Graves' hyperthyroidism and to predict which patients would progress to ophthalmopathy. In total, 135 blood samples were TCR-sequenced: under 45 ophthalmopathy, some 75 hyperthyroidism and some 17 hyperthyroidism-to-ophthalmopathy patients. To explore V-J signatures that separate ophthalmopathy from hyperthyroidism, a discovery set of about 100 patients was enrolled, consisting of more than 40 with ophthalmopathy and about 60 with stable hyperthyroidism. An independent validation cohort was composed of roughly 19 hyperthyroidism patients and approximately 15 patients who later progressed from hyperthyroidism to ophthalmopathy. In more than five hyperthyroidism patients, T-cell repertoires of thyroid tissue and blood were compared. Following sampling, methimazole starting at 30 mg daily was administered to hyperthyroidism patients, and high-dose intravenous methylprednisolone was administered to ophthalmopathy patients. The 100 discovery patients were randomly split 7:3 into training and test sets.

For repertoire sequencing, the TCR beta CDR3 regions were amplified from RNA transcripts. The first round of RT-PCR was done with HTBI primers and the Qiagen OneStep RT-PCR kit, and was followed by a second round of multiplex PCR, then size selection and purification. Libraries were sequenced paired-end with 100 bp reads on an Illumina HiSeq2000. As for the authors' bioinformatics: SOAPnuke was used for read processing, and reads with adapters, uncalled bases, a mean Phred below 15, or no exact constant-primer or identifier match were discarded. COPE v1.2.5 was used to merge high-quality paired reads. Clonotypes were defined as unique nucleotide sequences and were aligned to IMGT TRB V, D and J references using MiTCR v1.1. The analysis was limited to V-J combinations with a frequency above 0.0001, which together covered more than 98% of repertoires. For each V-J combination, a TCR clonal expansion and chaos score was defined as the ratio of F50 clonal expansion to chaos observed in the TCRdist matrix. Welch's t-statistics and random forest were used to reduce features to approximately 13 V-J combinations, which were fed into a naive Bayes classifier. Thyroid-blood repertoire similarity was quantified with the Morisita-Horn index. TCRdb passed the public sequencing reads through fastp at Q25 and MiXCR, retaining productive beta sequences. Each entry is one CDR3 protein sequence, shown with its most common DNA and genes. The V and J calls reflect TCRdb's pipeline rather than the authors' work. In all, the sample holds approximately 410,000 distinct CDR3 sequences, and 15% of those were seen once. The top ten clones comprise approximately 7% of the sample.

The germline V gene (reference sequence) gives CDR1 as LNHDA and CDR2 as SQIVND. Here V drops 3 bases and J drops 5 bases, and the junction holds 6 bases not matched to any gene. The CDR3 measures 15 amino acids from cysteine to phenylalanine. Here the CDR3 DNA is all that survives: 45 bases in frame from base 1. General study outcomes and caveats: Sample size was not statistically predetermined, and group allocation was not concealed from the investigators. Ophthalmopathy was separated from stable hyperthyroidism by the 13-signature model with more than 85% sensitivity and about 81% specificity in cross-validation and with 80%/75% in the test set. Among expanded thyroid clonotypes with frequency above 0.001, most also showed up in blood, which suggests that blood repertoires may reflect the thyroid immune response. In validation, the model predicted ophthalmopathy progression with more than 55% sensitivity and approximately 78% specificity; approximately 12 predicted patients were CT-confirmed with GO in a median of around 6.5 months.

Stable hyperthyroidism was defined as no progression to ophthalmopathy within 18 months of follow-up. Hyperthyroidism patients were newly diagnosed, were aged 18 to 65 years, and had a disease duration under 2 months. Patients with other autoimmune diseases, uncontrolled infections, pregnancy or lactation were excluded from the study. Clinical symptoms, serum thyroxine, TRAb, thyroid ultrasound and orbital computed tomography formed the basis of the diagnosis. Ficoll-Paque density gradient centrifugation was used to isolate PBMCs from 10 ml of fresh peripheral blood. Trizol reagent was used to extract the total RNA, and its quality was then checked on an Agilent 2100 Bioanalyzer. At least ten counts were recorded for this clonotype. Its specific antigen is unknown. No base quality values were provided; no much bigger clone lies one nucleotide off.

The sequence links TRBV19 to TRBJ1-2, with 10 bases aligning to TRBD1. The sequence derives from a woman aged 18-29 years with stable Graves' hyperthyroidism. Donor details come from another sample of the same person, matched by shared clones. The sequencing input was peripheral blood. Here is the DNA: TGTGCCAGTAGTATCCGTGCGGACAGGGGGTATGGCTACACCTTC. This encodes CASSIRADRGYGYTF.